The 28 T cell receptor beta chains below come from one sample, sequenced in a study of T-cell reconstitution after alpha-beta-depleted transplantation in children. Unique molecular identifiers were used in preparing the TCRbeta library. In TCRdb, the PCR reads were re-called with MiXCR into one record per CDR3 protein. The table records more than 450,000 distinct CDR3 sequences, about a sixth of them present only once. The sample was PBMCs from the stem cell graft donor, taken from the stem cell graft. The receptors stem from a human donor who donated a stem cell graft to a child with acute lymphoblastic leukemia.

DNA of the CDR3: TGCGCCAGCAGCTTTACGTGGGAGGGCCGGGATACGCAGTATTTT. Translating it yields CASSFTWEGRDTQYF. The V gene is TRBV5-1, the J gene TRBJ2-3, with 7 bases fitting TRBD2. This CDR3 is built from 15 residues. V dropped 2 bases and J dropped 6; count of bases not matched to a gene: 9. Germline V gene lookup returns CDR1 SGHRS and CDR2 YFSETQ.

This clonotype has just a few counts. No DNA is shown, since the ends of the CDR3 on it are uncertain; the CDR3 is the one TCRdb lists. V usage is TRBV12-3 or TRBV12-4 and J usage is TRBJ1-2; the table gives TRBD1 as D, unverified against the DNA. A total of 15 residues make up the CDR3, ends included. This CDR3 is CASSTSTGKAYGYTF.

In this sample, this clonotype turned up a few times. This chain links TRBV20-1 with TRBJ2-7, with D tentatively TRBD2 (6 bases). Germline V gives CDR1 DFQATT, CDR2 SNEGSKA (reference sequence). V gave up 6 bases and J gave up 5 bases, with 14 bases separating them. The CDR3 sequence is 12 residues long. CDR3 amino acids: CSALGSPNEQYF. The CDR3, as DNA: TGCAGTGCGCTCGGGAGTCCCAACGAGCAGTACTTC.

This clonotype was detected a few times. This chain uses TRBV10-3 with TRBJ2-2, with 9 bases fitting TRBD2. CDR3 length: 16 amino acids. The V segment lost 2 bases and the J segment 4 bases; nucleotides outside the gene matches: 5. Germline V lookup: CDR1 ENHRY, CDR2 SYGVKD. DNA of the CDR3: TGTGCCATCAGTGAGAGGGTAGCGGGAGCCACCGGGGAGCTGTTTTTT. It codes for CAISERVAGATGELFF.

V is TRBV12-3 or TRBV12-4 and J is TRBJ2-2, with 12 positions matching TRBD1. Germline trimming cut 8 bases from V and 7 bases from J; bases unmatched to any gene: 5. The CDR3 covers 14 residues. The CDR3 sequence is CASGGQGASGELFF. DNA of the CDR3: TGTGCCAGCGGGGGACAGGGGGCTAGCGGGGAGCTGTTTTTT.

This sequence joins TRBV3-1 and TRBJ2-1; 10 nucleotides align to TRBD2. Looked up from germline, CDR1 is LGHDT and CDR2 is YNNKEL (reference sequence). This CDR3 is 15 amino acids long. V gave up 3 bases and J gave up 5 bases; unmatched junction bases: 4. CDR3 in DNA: TGTGCCAGCAGCCACCGGACTAGCGGCCACAATGAGCAGTTCTTC. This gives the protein CASSHRTSGHNEQFF.

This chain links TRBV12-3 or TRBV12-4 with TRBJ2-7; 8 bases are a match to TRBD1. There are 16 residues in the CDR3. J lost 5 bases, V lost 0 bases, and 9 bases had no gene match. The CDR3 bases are TGTGCCAGCAGTTTAGCCTGGACAGGGAAGAAGAACGAGCAGTACTTC. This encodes CASSLAWTGKKNEQYF.

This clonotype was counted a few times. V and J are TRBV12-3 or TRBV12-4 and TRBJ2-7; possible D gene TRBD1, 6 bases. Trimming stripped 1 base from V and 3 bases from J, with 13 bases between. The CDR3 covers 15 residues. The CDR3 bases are TGTGCCAGCAGTTTAGGGACAGAGGGCTTCTACGAGCAGTACTTC. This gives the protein CASSLGTEGFYEQYF.

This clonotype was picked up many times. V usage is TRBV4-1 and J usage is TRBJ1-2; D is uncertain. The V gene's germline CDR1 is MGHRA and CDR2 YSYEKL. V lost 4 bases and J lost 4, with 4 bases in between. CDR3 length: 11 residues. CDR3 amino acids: CASSRGYGYTF. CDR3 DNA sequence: TGCGCCAGCAGCCGTGGCTATGGCTACACCTTC.

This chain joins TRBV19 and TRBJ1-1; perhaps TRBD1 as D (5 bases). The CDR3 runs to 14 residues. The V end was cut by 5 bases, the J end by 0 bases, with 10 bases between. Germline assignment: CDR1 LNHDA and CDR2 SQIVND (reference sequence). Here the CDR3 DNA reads TGTGCCAGTAGTCACGGGACCTTGAACACTGAAGCTTTCTTT. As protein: CASSHGTLNTEAFF. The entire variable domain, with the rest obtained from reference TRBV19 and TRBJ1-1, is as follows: DGGITQSPKYLFRKEGQNVTLSCEQNLNHDAMYWYRQDPGQGLRLIYYSQIVNDFQKGDIAEGYSVSREKKESFPLTVTSAQKNPTAFYLCASSHGTLNTEAFFGQGTRLTVV.

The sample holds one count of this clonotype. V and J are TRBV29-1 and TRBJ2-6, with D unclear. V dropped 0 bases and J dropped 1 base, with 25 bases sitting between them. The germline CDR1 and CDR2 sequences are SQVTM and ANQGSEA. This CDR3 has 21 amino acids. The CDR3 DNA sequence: TGCAGCGTTGAAGATTGGGATCAGGTACCGTATCACCTATCTGGGGCCAACGTCCTGACTTTC. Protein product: CSVEDWDQVPYHLSGANVLTF.

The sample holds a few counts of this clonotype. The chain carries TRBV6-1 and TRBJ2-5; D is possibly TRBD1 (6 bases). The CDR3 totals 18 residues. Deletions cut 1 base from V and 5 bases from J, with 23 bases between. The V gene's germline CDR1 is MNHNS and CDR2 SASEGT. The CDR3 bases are TGTGCCAGCAGTGAAGGGTCCGGGACACTTTGGAGTCACGAGACCCAGTACTTC. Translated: CASSEGSGTLWSHETQYF.

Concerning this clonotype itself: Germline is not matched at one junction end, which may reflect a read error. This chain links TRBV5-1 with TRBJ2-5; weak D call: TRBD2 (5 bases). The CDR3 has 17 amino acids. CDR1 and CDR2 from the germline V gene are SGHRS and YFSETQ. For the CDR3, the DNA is TGCGCCAGCAGCTTGGACCCGGGATACATCAACCAGGAGACCCAGTACTTC. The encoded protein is CASSLDPGYINQETQYF.

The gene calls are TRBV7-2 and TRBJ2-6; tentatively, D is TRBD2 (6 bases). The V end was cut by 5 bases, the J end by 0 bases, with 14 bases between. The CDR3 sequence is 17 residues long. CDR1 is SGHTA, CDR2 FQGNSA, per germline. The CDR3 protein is CASSLAGTSSGANVLTF. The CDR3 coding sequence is TGTGCCAGCAGCCTTGCCGGGACTTCCTCTGGGGCCAACGTCCTGACTTTC.

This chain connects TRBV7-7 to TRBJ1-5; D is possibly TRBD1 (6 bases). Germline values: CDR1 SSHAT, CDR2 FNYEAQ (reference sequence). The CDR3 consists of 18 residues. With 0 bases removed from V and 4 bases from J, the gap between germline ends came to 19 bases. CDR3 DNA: TGTGCCAGCAGCTTAGCGCCAACCGGGACAAGGAGGAATCAGCCCCAGCATTTT. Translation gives CASSLAPTGTRRNQPQHF.

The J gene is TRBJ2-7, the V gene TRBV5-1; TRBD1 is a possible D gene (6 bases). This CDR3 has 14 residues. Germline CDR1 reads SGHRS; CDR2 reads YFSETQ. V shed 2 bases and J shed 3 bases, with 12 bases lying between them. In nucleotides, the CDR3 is TGCGCCAGCAGCTTCACCACAGGGTTCTACGAGCAGTACTTC. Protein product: CASSFTTGFYEQYF.

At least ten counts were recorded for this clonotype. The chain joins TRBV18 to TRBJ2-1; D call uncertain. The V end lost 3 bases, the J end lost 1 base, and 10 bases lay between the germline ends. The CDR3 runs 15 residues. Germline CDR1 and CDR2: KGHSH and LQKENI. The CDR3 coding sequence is TGTGCCAGCTCACCCGATGGTGGATCCTACAATGAGCAGTTCTTC. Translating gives CASSPDGGSYNEQFF.

The CDR3: CASSRTPYEQYF. The CDR3 DNA reads as TGTGCCAGCAGCCGGACACCCTACGAGCAGTACTTC. This chain connects TRBV7-9 to TRBJ2-7; a weak D match, TRBD1 (5 bases). The CDR3 sequence is 12 residues long. Germline V lookup: CDR1 SEHNR, CDR2 FQNEAQ (reference sequence). Trimming shortened V by 5 bases and J by 2 bases, and 7 bases separated the two germline ends.

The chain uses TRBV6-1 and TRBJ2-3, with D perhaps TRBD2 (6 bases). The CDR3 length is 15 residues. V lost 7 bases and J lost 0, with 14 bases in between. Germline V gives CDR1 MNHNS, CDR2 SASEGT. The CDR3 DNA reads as TGTGCCAGCACCTACGGGACTCCTAGCACAGATACGCAGTATTTT. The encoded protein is CASTYGTPSTDTQYF.

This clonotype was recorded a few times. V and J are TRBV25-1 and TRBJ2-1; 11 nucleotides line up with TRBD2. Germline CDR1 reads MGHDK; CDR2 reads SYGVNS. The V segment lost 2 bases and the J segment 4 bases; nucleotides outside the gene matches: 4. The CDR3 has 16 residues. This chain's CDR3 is CASSEAGLAVYNEQFF. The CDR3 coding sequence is TGTGCCAGCAGTGAAGCGGGACTAGCGGTTTACAATGAGCAGTTCTTC. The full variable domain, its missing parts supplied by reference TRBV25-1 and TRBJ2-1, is EADIYQTPRYLVIGTGKKITLECSQTMGHDKMYWYQQDPGMELHLIHYSYGVNSTEKGDLSSESTVSRIRTEHFPLTLESARPSHTSQYLCASSEAGLAVYNEQFFGPGTRLTVL.

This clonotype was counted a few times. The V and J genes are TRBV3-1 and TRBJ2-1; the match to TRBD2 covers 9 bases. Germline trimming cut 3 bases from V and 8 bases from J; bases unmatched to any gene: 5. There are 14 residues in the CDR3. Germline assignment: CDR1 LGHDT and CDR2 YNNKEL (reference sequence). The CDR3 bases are TGTGCCAGCAGCCAGAGCGGGAGGTTGGATGAGCAGTTCTTC. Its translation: CASSQSGRLDEQFF.

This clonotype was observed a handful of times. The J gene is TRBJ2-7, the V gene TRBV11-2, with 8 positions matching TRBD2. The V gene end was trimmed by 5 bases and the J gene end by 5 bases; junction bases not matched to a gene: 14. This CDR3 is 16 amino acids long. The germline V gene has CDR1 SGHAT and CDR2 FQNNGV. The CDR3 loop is CASSPLRGALLDEQYF. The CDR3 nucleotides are TGTGCCAGCAGCCCCCTGCGGGGGGCCCTCTTAGACGAGCAGTACTTC.

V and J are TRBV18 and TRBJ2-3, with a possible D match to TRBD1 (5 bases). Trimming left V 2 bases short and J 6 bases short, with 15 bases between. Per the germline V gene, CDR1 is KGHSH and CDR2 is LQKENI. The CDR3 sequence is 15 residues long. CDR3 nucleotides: TGTGCCAGCTCACCAATCGAGACAGCTACGGATACGCAGTATTTT. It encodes CASSPIETATDTQYF.

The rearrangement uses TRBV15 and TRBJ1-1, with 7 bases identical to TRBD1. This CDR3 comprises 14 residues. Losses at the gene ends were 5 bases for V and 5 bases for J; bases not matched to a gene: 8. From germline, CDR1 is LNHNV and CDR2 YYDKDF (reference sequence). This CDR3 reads CATSRTGRGTEAFF. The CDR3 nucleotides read TGTGCCACCAGCCGGACAGGACGGGGGACTGAAGCTTTCTTT.

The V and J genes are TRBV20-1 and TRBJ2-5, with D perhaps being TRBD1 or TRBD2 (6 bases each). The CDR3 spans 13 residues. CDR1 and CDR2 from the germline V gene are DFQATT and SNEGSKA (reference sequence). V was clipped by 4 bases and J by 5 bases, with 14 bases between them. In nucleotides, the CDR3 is TGCAGTGCTACCTTAGGGGGGCGGGAGACCCAGTACTTC. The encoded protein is CSATLGGRETQYF.

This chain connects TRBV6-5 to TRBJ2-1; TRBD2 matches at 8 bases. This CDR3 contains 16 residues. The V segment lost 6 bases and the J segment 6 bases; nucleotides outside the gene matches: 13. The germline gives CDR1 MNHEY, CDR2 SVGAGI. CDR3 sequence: CASRLLGLAGVNEQFF. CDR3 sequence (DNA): TGTGCCAGCAGATTACTTGGGCTAGCGGGTGTCAATGAGCAGTTCTTC.

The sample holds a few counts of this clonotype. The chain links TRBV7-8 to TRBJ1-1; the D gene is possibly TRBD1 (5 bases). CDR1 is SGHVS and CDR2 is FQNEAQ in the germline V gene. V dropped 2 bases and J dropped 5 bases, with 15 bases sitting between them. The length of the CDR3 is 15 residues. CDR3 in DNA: TGTGCCAGCAGCTTATTCGGCAGGGAGCGGACTGAAGCTTTCTTT. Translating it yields CASSLFGRERTEAFF.

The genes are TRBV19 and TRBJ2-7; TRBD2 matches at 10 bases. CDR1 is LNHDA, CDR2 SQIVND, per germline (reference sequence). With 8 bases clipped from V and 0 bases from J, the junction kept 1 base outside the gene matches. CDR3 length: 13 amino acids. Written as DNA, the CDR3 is TGTGCCAGTGGACTAGCGGACTCCTACGAGCAGTACTTC. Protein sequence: CASGLADSYEQYF.